Following are 5 T cell receptor beta chains from one sample sequenced in a study of blood T cell repertoires in COVID-19. The data were produced by immunoSEQ multiplex PCR, yet TCRdb's version contains in-frame clones alone and is incomplete. Of 95,000 to 150,000 clones in the sample, 84% were seen once. Sequenced input: PBMCs or T cells enriched from blood (not recorded which). These receptors came from a woman aged 25 to 39 who had recovered from COVID-19.

The V and J genes are TRBV7-2 and TRBJ2-2; TRBD2 might be the D (5 bases). Germline CDR1 reads SGHTA; CDR2 reads FQGNSA. V shed 5 bases and J shed 4 bases, with 14 bases lying between them. There are 15 residues in the CDR3. In DNA, the CDR3 is TGTGCCAGCAGCCCCGCCAGCGGCCCCACCGGGGAGCTGTTTTTT. Its translation is CASSPASGPTGELFF.

The V call is TRBV7-9, the J call TRBJ1-2, with no clear D. The V gene lost 5 bases and the J gene lost 5 bases, with 18 bases spanning the gap. This CDR3 region has 15 residues. Germline CDR1 is SEHNR and CDR2 is FQNEAQ (reference sequence). This CDR3 is CASSRAHQTGYGYTF. For the CDR3, the DNA is TGTGCCAGCAGCCGGGCCCACCAAACGGGGTATGGCTACACCTTC.

Points on this clone: The junction and the germline gene differ at one end; a read error may be behind it. V usage is TRBV7-3 and J usage is TRBJ1-2; 7 bases align to TRBD1. The CDR3 extends over 14 amino acids. Germline loops: CDR1 SGHTA, CDR2 FQGTGA. The CDR3 DNA is TGTGCCAGCAGCCTAACCCGACAGGGTTATGGCTACACCTTC. It codes for CASSLTRQGYGYTF.

This clone was detected once. One end of the junction fails to match germline, which may point to a read error. The chain combines TRBV5-1 with TRBJ1-6; 8 bases line up with TRBD1. The CDR3 totals 15 residues. Germline lookup yields CDR1 SGHRS and CDR2 YFSETQ. The DNA for the CDR3 is TGCGCCAGCAGTTTGGGGACAGGTTCTAATTCACCCCTCCACTTT. It translates to CASSLGTGSNSPLHF. Filled out from reference TRBV5-1 and TRBJ1-6, the complete variable domain reads KAGVTQTPRYLIKTRGQQVTLSCSPISGHRSVSWYQQTPGQGLQFLFEYFSETQRNKGNFPGRFSGRQFSNSRSEMNVSTLELGDSALYLCASSLGTGSNSPLHFGNGTRLTVT.

The rearrangement joins TRBV24-1 to TRBJ2-3; 10 positions match TRBD2. The CDR3 is 16 residues long. V lost 4 bases, J lost 3 bases, and 6 bases stayed unmatched. Germline lookup yields CDR1 KGHDR and CDR2 SFDVKD. DNA for the CDR3: TGTGCCACCAGTGAGACTAGCGGGTGGGGGACAGATACGCAGTATTTT. Its translation is CATSETSGWGTDTQYF.